This passage covers 13 T cell receptor beta chains from one sample sequenced in a study of OX40 agonist ivuxolimab in advanced cancers. Here immunoSEQ multiplex PCR was the method, and the copy in TCRdb shows in-frame clones only, minus some. The table includes some 67,000 clones, roughly 85% detected once. Sequences were derived from CD4+ or CD8+ T cells sorted from blood, sampled in a trial of the OX40 agonist ivuxolimab. Every receptor here comes from an adult with an advanced solid tumor such as melanoma, head and neck, liver or kidney cancer.

This clone was counted once. This sequence joins TRBV11-2 and TRBJ1-2; D possibly corresponds to TRBD1 (5 bases). The germline gives CDR1 SGHAT, CDR2 FQNNGV. V lost 6 bases to trimming and J lost 4 bases, with 15 bases between them. The CDR3 covers 14 residues. CDR3 in amino acids: CASSLSSQGYGYTF. The CDR3, as DNA: TGTGCCAGCAGTCTTAGCTCTCAGGGCTATGGCTACACCTTC.

V usage is TRBV7-9 and J usage is TRBJ2-7; TRBD1 matches 8 bases. The CDR3 extends over 15 amino acids. V lost 2 bases and J lost 3; bases outside the gene matches: 6. Germline loops: CDR1 SEHNR, CDR2 FQNEAQ (reference sequence). Here the CDR3 DNA reads TGTGCCAGCAGCTTATCGACAGGGGCCCTCTACGAGCAGTACTTC. Its translation: CASSLSTGALYEQYF. Full variable domain (outside the CDR3, taken from reference TRBV7-9 and TRBJ2-7): DTGVSQNPRHKITKRGQNVTFRCDPISEHNRLYWYRQTLGQGPEFLTYFQNEAQLEKSRLLSDRFSAERPKGSFSTLEIQRTEQGDSAMYLCASSLSTGALYEQYFGPGTRLTVT.

This clone occurred once. The gene calls are TRBV15 and TRBJ2-2; D not resolved. The CDR3 sequence is 13 residues long. V was clipped by 0 bases and J by 9 bases, with 8 bases between them. Germline V lookup: CDR1 LNHNV, CDR2 YYDKDF (reference sequence). CDR3 coding DNA: TGTGCCACCAGCAGAGAATTGGCACGGGAGCTGTTTTTT. As protein: CATSRELARELFF.

The V and J genes are TRBV27 and TRBJ1-2; a possible D gene is TRBD1 (5 bases). The germline CDR1 and CDR2 sequences are MNHEY and SMNVEV (reference sequence). CDR3 length: 15 residues. Between the trimmed V and J ends, which lost 2 bases and 4 bases, there was a span of 14 bases. CDR3 region: CASSLGGRGSYGYTF. CDR3 nucleotides: TGTGCCAGCAGTTTAGGAGGACGGGGCAGCTATGGCTACACCTTC.

The chain recombines TRBV29-1 with TRBJ2-5, with TRBD2 as a possible D gene (5 bases). Trimming took 2 bases from V and 2 from J, leaving 9 bases between them. Looked up from germline, CDR1 is SQVTM and CDR2 is ANQGSEA. There are 13 residues in the CDR3. The CDR3 bases are TGCAGCGTTGAAAGTAGCGAGCAAGAGACCCAGTACTTC. Encoded protein: CSVESSEQETQYF.

On this clone: This CDR3 is also generated by other DNA sequences in the sample. The chain combines TRBV5-5 with TRBJ2-7; 8 bases agree with TRBD1. V gave up 2 bases and J gave up 2 bases; unmatched junction bases: 6. The CDR3 is 15 amino acids. Germline V lookup: CDR1 SGHKS, CDR2 YYEKEE (reference sequence). The CDR3 region is CASSFGQGAAYEQYF. As DNA, the CDR3 is TGTGCCAGCAGCTTTGGGCAGGGGGCTGCCTACGAGCAGTACTTC.

In nucleotides, the CDR3 is TGTGCCAGTAGTATAGATCGGAGTATGGGGGGCCAAGGCTACACCTTC. Translation gives CASSIDRSMGGQGYTF. The chain has TRBV19 and TRBJ1-2; tentative D call: TRBD1 (6 bases). Trimming removed 0 bases at V and 8 bases at J, with 19 bases between. This CDR3 comprises 16 residues. Germline values: CDR1 LNHDA, CDR2 SQIVND (reference sequence).

The chain links TRBV4-2 to TRBJ1-2; 8 bases are shared with TRBD1. Trimming at V came to 0 bases and at J to 6 bases, leaving 9 bases not matched to a gene. CDR1 is LGHNA, CDR2 YNFKEQ, per germline. The CDR3 runs 16 residues. In DNA form, the CDR3 reads TGTGCCAGCAGCCAAGATCTCAGGACAGGGAGGGATGGCTACACCTTC. Its translation: CASSQDLRTGRDGYTF.

This CDR3 reads CASSLGGRGSSYEQYF. The CDR3 nucleotides are TGTGCCAGCAGCTTAGGGGGCAGAGGAAGCTCCTACGAGCAGTACTTC. This rearrangement joins TRBV7-2 to TRBJ2-7; D perhaps matches TRBD1 (5 bases). V lost 1 base and J lost 0, with 13 bases in between. Germline loops: CDR1 SGHTA, CDR2 FQGNSA. This CDR3 is 16 amino acids long.

This chain joins TRBV5-4 and TRBJ1-6; 10 bases are a match to TRBD1. Germline CDR1 reads SGHNT; CDR2 reads YYREEE (reference sequence). The ends lost 0 bases at V and 7 bases at J; junction bases unmatched: 1. The CDR3 totals 15 residues. CDR3 DNA sequence: TGTGCCAGCAGCTTGGTGGACAGGGGGAATTCACCCCTCCACTTT. Translation gives CASSLVDRGNSPLHF.

V is TRBV7-8 and J is TRBJ1-6; no reliable D call. Germline CDR1 and CDR2: SGHVS and FQNEAQ. V was clipped by 5 bases and J by 6 bases, with 23 bases between them. The CDR3 sequence is 18 residues long. CDR3 bases: TGTGCCAGCAGCCCCCGTGCTGTCCCCTCGGGTGGTAATTCACCCCTCCACTTT. Translating it yields CASSPRAVPSGGNSPLHF.

This chain uses TRBV28 with TRBJ1-5, with 7 bases identical to TRBD1. Losses at the gene ends were 5 bases for V and 7 bases for J; bases not matched to a gene: 8. The CDR3 extends over 14 amino acids. From germline, CDR1 is MDHEN and CDR2 SYDVKM. CDR3 nucleotides: TGTGCCAGCAGTCTAATGACAGGGTACCAGCCCCAGCATTTT. As protein: CASSLMTGYQPQHF.

This clone was recorded a few times. The V gene is TRBV6-5, the J gene TRBJ1-2; a possible D gene is TRBD1 (6 bases). This CDR3 is built from 13 residues. The V and J ends lost 4 bases and 4 bases respectively, with 10 bases between them. CDR1 is MNHEY and CDR2 is SVGAGI in the germline V gene. CDR3 residues: CASSSQGTYGYTF. Here the CDR3 DNA reads TGTGCCAGCAGTTCGCAGGGGACCTATGGCTACACCTTC.